The subject of this entry is one T cell receptor beta chain. The antigen remains undetermined. Measured with immunoSEQ multiplex PCR; TCRdb has only the in-frame clones, and not every one. The table has 250,000 to 300,000 clones, around 92% seen once. This record belongs to a study of T cell responses to AZD1222 COVID-19 vaccine. Findings and limits, study-wide: Unmutated variant regions reportedly attract nearly half of all spike-specific TCRs.

The sample consisted of peripheral blood, taken 28 days after the second AZD1222 dose. The receptor comes from an adult who received the AZD1222 COVID-19 vaccine.

For the CDR3, the DNA is TGTGCCAGCAGCTTGGGAACGGGACAGGGGGTGCCCCAGCATTTT. Protein: CASSLGTGQGVPQHF. The V call is TRBV5-4, the J call TRBJ1-5, with 11 bases identical to TRBD1. CDR1 and CDR2 from the germline V gene are SGHNT and YYREEE (reference sequence). The CDR3 runs to 15 residues. The V and J ends lost 0 bases and 9 bases, in that order; junction bases with no gene match: 5.